This passage covers 20 T cell receptor beta chains from one sample sequenced in a study of post-analysis software for immune sequencing data. Study observations and caveats: Five TRBV segments, TRBV5-6, TRBV5-1 and TRBV20-1 among them, were found more frequent in patients than controls.

No antigens are known for them. TCR beta libraries were prepared from cDNA with unique molecular identifiers. TCRdb called the PCR reads again in MiXCR, with one record for every CDR3 protein. The data contain some 690,000 distinct CDR3 sequences, 25% to 30% of them singletons. Sequenced input: blood. The source of these receptors is a girl aged 5 to 17 with multiple sclerosis.

The CDR3 DNA reads TGTGCCAGCAGCAGGAGGGCCCAGTACTTC. Protein: CASSRRAQYF. The genes are TRBV28 and TRBJ2-5; tentatively, D is TRBD2 (6 bases). V was cut by 6 bases and J by 9 bases, with 8 bases left in between. The germline V gene has CDR1 MDHEN and CDR2 SYDVKM. The CDR3 loop spans 10 amino acids.

The rearrangement uses TRBV20-1 and TRBJ1-5, with D possibly TRBD1 on 6 matching bases. In germline, CDR1 is DFQATT, CDR2 SNEGSKA (reference sequence). This CDR3 spans 12 amino acids. The V gene lost 4 bases and the J gene lost 2 bases, with 6 bases spanning the gap. The DNA for the CDR3 is TGCAGTGCTACAGGGGGCAATCAGCCCCAGCATTTT. Amino acids: CSATGGNQPQHF.

This clonotype was detected a few times. The gene calls are TRBV27 and TRBJ1-2, with D unresolved. In germline, CDR1 is MNHEY, CDR2 SMNVEV (reference sequence). V was cut by 5 bases and J by 7 bases, with 11 bases left in between. CDR3 size: 12 residues. The CDR3 spells CASSARGGGYTF. The CDR3 DNA reads TGTGCCAGCAGTGCTCGGGGAGGTGGCTACACCTTC.

This sequence joins TRBV5-5 and TRBJ2-4; no reliable D call. The CDR3 spans 14 residues. Germline CDR1 and CDR2: SGHKS and YYEKEE (reference sequence). V shed 0 bases and J shed 1 base, with 5 bases lying between them. CDR3 protein: CASSLVGAKNIQYF. DNA of the CDR3: TGTGCCAGCAGCTTGGTGGGGGCCAAAAACATTCAGTACTTC.

This chain connects TRBV5-4 to TRBJ2-3; 14 nucleotides align to TRBD2. CDR1 and CDR2 from the germline V gene are SGHNT and YYREEE (reference sequence). The J segment lost 8 bases and the V segment lost 10 bases, leaving 9 bases of the junction unmatched. CDR3 length: 14 amino acids. CDR3 bases: TGTGCCGGTGGACTAGCGGGGGGCGGGGGTACGCAGTATTTT. It codes for CAGGLAGGGGTQYF.

This clonotype has more than one count but fewer than ten. This chain connects TRBV20-1 to TRBJ2-7, with a weak D call TRBD1 (6 bases). Between the trimmed V and J ends, which lost 6 bases and 2 bases, there was a span of 23 bases. CDR1 DFQATT and CDR2 SNEGSKA come from the germline V gene (reference sequence). CDR3 length: 16 residues. CDR3 nucleotides: TGCAGTGCAGGCCCACAAGGGGGACAAGGGACCTACGAGCAGTACTTC. Residues: CSAGPQGGQGTYEQYF.

A few counts support this clonotype. The V gene is TRBV20-1, the J gene TRBJ1-5; D not resolved. Trimming removed 2 bases at V and 4 bases at J, with 12 bases between. Germline lookup yields CDR1 DFQATT and CDR2 SNEGSKA (reference sequence). This CDR3 comprises 14 residues. CDR3 sequence (DNA): TGCAGTGCTAGATATGCCGGCCTGAATCAGCCCCAGCATTTT. It is translated as CSARYAGLNQPQHF.

The chain couples TRBV28 to TRBJ2-5; perhaps TRBD2 as D (5 bases). This CDR3 has 16 amino acids. Between the trimmed V and J ends, which lost 1 base and 3 bases, there was a span of 15 bases. The germline V gene has CDR1 MDHEN and CDR2 SYDVKM. The CDR3 region is CASSLSNGLGEETQYF. As DNA, the CDR3 is TGTGCCAGCAGTTTATCCAACGGACTGGGCGAAGAGACCCAGTACTTC.

The chain recombines TRBV7-2 with TRBJ1-5, with D uncertain. CDR1 and CDR2 (germline): SGHTA, FQGNSA. The CDR3 consists of 14 residues. V lost 3 bases, J lost 4 bases, and 10 bases lay in between. CDR3 protein: CASSFRRENQPQHF. The DNA for the CDR3 is TGTGCCAGCAGCTTCCGCCGGGAAAATCAGCCCCAGCATTTT.

The chain has TRBV12-3 or TRBV12-4 and TRBJ2-3, with TRBD2 identical over 16 bases. V shed 7 bases, J shed 4 bases, and the junction held 5 bases outside the gene matches. CDR3 length: 16 amino acids. As DNA, the CDR3 is TGTGCCAGCATCCCGGGACTAGCGGGGGGGTCAGATACGCAGTATTTT. Its protein is CASIPGLAGGSDTQYF.

In this sample, this clonotype turned up many times. The chain carries TRBV27 and TRBJ2-7, with TRBD2 matching 9 bases. The CDR3 is made up of 13 amino acids. Germline assignment: CDR1 MNHEY and CDR2 SMNVEV (reference sequence). V dropped 6 bases and J dropped 3; count of bases not matched to a gene: 3. CDR3 DNA: TGTGCCAGCAGCTTACTAGCGGGCTACGAGCAGTACTTC. It specifies CASSLLAGYEQYF.

This chain uses TRBV27 with TRBJ2-5; TRBD2 matches at 12 bases. V lost 5 bases, J lost 5 bases, and 12 bases stayed unmatched. Germline V gene lookup returns CDR1 MNHEY and CDR2 SMNVEV (reference sequence). This CDR3 comprises 17 residues. Here the CDR3 reads CASSPGPGLAGGETQYF. The CDR3 DNA reads TGTGCCAGCAGTCCGGGGCCGGGACTAGCGGGCGGGGAGACCCAGTACTTC.

This sequence joins TRBV6-2 or TRBV6-3 and TRBJ2-7, with D maybe TRBD1 (7 bases). V was shortened by 11 bases and J by 3 bases, with 20 bases between the two germline ends. Germline V gene lookup returns CDR1 MNHEY and CDR2 SVGEGT. The CDR3 extends over 14 amino acids. The CDR3, as DNA: TGTGCCTCACGCCAGGCGGGACAGAGCTACGAGCAGTACTTC. Its protein product is CASRQAGQSYEQYF.

The chain is built from TRBV15 and TRBJ2-5; the D is unclear. V was clipped by 2 bases and J by 4 bases, with 17 bases between them. The CDR3 spans 16 residues. Germline assignment: CDR1 LNHNV and CDR2 YYDKDF (reference sequence). The CDR3 protein is CATSRRSLLSSETQYF. The DNA of the CDR3 is TGTGCCACCAGCAGACGTTCCCTCCTAAGCTCAGAGACCCAGTACTTC.

The chain links TRBV11-2 to TRBJ2-4; 10 bases map to TRBD1. Germline V lookup: CDR1 SGHAT, CDR2 FQNNGV. There are 14 residues in the CDR3. V shed 6 bases and J 8 bases; nucleotides not matched to a gene: 7. The CDR3 reads CASRHPGQGYIQYF. The CDR3 DNA reads as TGTGCCAGCAGGCACCCGGGACAGGGGTACATTCAGTACTTC. Together with reference TRBV11-2 and TRBJ2-4, the CDR3 gives the full variable domain: EAGVAQSPRYKIIEKRQSVAFWCNPISGHATLYWYQQILGQGPKLLIQFQNNGVVDDSQLPKDRFSAERLKGVDSTLKIQPAKLEDSAVYLCASRHPGQGYIQYFGAGTRLSVL.

The chain has TRBV11-2 and TRBJ2-1; possible D gene TRBD2, 6 bases. This CDR3 is built from 15 residues. Trimming stripped 5 bases from V and 5 bases from J, with 16 bases between. Germline values: CDR1 SGHAT, CDR2 FQNNGV. The CDR3 spells CASSRGASTDNEQFF. The DNA of the CDR3 is TGTGCCAGCAGCCGCGGGGCTTCGACCGACAATGAGCAGTTCTTC.

There are a few counts of this clonotype. The V call is TRBV3-1, the J call TRBJ2-7; 14 nucleotides align to TRBD2. After removal of 8 bases from V and 5 bases from J, the junction contained 11 bases not matched to a gene. The CDR3 consists of 16 residues. Germline values: CDR1 LGHDT, CDR2 YNNKEL (reference sequence). CDR3 nucleotides: TGTGCCAGCTCCCTCGGACTAGCGGGAGGTATCCACGAGCAGTACTTC. Protein sequence: CASSLGLAGGIHEQYF.

This clonotype was recorded many times. The chain employs TRBV6-4 and TRBJ2-1; perhaps D is TRBD1 or TRBD2 (5 bases each). CDR3 length equals 15 residues. The germline V gene has CDR1 MRHNA and CDR2 SNTAGT. The V gene lost 6 bases and the J gene lost 4 bases, with 16 bases spanning the gap. The CDR3 DNA follows: TGTGCCAGCAGCCTGAGTAGGGACGGGTACAATGAGCAGTTCTTC. Its translation: CASSLSRDGYNEQFF.

Remarks on this clonotype: It may be a read error: a sequence one base away is much more abundant. V usage is TRBV7-2 and J usage is TRBJ2-3; TRBD2 matches at 7 bases. With 9 bases clipped from V and 2 bases from J, the junction kept 8 bases outside the gene matches. CDR1 and CDR2 from the germline V gene are SGHTA and FQGNSA. The length of the CDR3 is 14 residues. The CDR3 sequence is CASGEGPSTDTQYF. The DNA for the CDR3 is TGTGCCAGTGGGGAGGGGCCCTCCACAGATACGCAGTATTTT.

The chain combines TRBV9 with TRBJ1-2, with D unclear. V was trimmed by 5 bases and J by 6 bases, leaving 8 bases between them. This CDR3 has 11 residues. Germline V gene lookup returns CDR1 SGDLS and CDR2 YYNGEE. The CDR3 is CASRPSNGYTF. Here the CDR3 DNA reads TGTGCCAGCAGACCCTCCAATGGCTACACCTTC.